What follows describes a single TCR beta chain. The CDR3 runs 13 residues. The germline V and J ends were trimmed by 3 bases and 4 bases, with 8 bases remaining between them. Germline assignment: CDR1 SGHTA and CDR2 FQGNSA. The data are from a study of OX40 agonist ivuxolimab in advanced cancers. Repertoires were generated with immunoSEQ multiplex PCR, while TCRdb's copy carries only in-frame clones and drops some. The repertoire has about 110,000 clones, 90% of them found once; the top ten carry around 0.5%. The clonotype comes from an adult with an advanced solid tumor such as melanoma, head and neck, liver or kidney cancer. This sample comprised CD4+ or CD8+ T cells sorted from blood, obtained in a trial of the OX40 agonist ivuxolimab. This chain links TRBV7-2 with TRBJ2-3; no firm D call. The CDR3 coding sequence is TGTGCCAGCAGCTTCTCTGGGCCAGATACGCAGTATTTT. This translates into CASSFSGPDTQYF.